This record concerns one TCR beta chain sequence. Its target is unknown. This sample is part of a study of cytomegalovirus exposure and HLA in healthy donors. The protocol was immunoSEQ multiplex PCR, while the TCRdb copy is restricted to in-frame clones and leaves out a portion. Of 150,000 or so clones in the sample, more than 80% are singletons; the top ten hold less than 7%. Per germline, CDR1 MNHEY and CDR2 SVGAGI. The CDR3 has 16 residues. V lost 0 bases and J 2 bases, leaving 13 bases between the germline ends. The study, taken as a whole, reports: The classifier reportedly diagnosed cytomegalovirus status with high specificity and sensitivity. Many donors shared some public TCRs, even though most TCR sequences were rare.

The sequenced sample consisted of PBMCs. The chain carries TRBV6-5 and TRBJ1-2; no firm D call. This TCR derives from a woman younger than 45 in good health and CMV-seropositive. DNA for the CDR3: TGTGCCAGCAGTTACTCGATCCTGGGGAGAAACTATGGCTACACCTTC. It encodes CASSYSILGRNYGYTF.